This TCR beta chain was recorded in a study of a mutant IDH1 vaccine in newly diagnosed glioma. Turning to the study itself: The study started vaccination 4-6 weeks after radiotherapy alone, or with temozolomide cycles. V12 came at week 35, V13 at week 47. Treated patients comprised around 60% males and 37.5% females, mean age roughly 37 years. General observations from the study: The study observed vaccine-induced immune responses in around 94% of patients.

The sample's time point: week 35, safety follow-up. Doses of 300 ug of mutant IDH1 20-mer peptide were given with topical imiquimod. The V end lost 6 bases, the J end lost 5 bases, and 17 bases lay between the germline ends. Germline CDR1 and CDR2: MDHEN and SYDVKM. The CDR3 spans 15 residues. Concerning this clone: Its antigen is currently unknown.

Here immunoSEQ multiplex PCR was the method, and the copy in TCRdb shows in-frame clones only, minus some. The sample holds around 69,000 clones; 70% to 90% are singletons and the top ten take about 2%. The receptor's source is a man aged 25 to 45 with glioma. The sequenced sample was PBMCs, obtained from a glioma patient whose treatment included an IDH1 peptide vaccine. The chain carries TRBV28 and TRBJ2-4, with D possibly being TRBD2 (5 bases). The DNA of the CDR3 is TGTGCCAGCAGCCTCGTAGGAGAGGGAGAAAACATTCAGTACTTC. Residues: CASSLVGEGENIQYF. Together with reference TRBV28 and TRBJ2-4, the CDR3 gives the full variable domain: DVKVTQSSRYLVKRTGEKVFLECVQDMDHENMFWYRQDPGLGLRLIYFSYDVKMKEKGDIPEGYSVSREKKERFSLILESASTNQTSMYLCASSLVGEGENIQYFGAGTRLSVL.